This TCR beta chain was identified in a study of Ad26.COV2.S vaccination and SARS-CoV-2 variants. Study-wide results and limits: There was a possibility that the TCR breadth and depth analyses underestimated total T cell responses. With respect to non-spike TCR breadth, vaccine and placebo recipients were similar.

The V end lost 0 bases, the J end lost 2 bases, and 14 bases lay between the germline ends. Germline assignment: CDR1 LGHNA and CDR2 YSLEER. The CDR3 spans 17 residues. Sample treatment: 19 received Ad26.COV2.S at low or high dose, single or two shots; several received placebo; per-sample allocation not given. Samples were taken on day 63 after the first vaccine or placebo injection. An Ad26 vector was used to express Wuhan-strain SARS-CoV-2 spike as the vaccine. The repertoire was sequenced with immunoSEQ multiplex PCR; TCRdb's copy has only in-frame clones and lacks some. Found here are approximately 400,000 clones, around 83% of them singletons; the top ten hold roughly 3.1%. Notes on this clone: The antigen is undetermined.

The specimen comprised peripheral blood, sampled in a trial of Ad26.COV2.S vaccine versus placebo. This chain connects TRBV4-3 to TRBJ2-4; no definite D call. The TCR comes from a person aged 18-65 years who received the Ad26.COV2.S COVID-19 vaccine or a placebo. For the CDR3, the DNA is TGCGCCAGCAGCCAAGATCCCACCGGAGTTACCAAAAACATTCAGTACTTC. It yields the protein CASSQDPTGVTKNIQYF.